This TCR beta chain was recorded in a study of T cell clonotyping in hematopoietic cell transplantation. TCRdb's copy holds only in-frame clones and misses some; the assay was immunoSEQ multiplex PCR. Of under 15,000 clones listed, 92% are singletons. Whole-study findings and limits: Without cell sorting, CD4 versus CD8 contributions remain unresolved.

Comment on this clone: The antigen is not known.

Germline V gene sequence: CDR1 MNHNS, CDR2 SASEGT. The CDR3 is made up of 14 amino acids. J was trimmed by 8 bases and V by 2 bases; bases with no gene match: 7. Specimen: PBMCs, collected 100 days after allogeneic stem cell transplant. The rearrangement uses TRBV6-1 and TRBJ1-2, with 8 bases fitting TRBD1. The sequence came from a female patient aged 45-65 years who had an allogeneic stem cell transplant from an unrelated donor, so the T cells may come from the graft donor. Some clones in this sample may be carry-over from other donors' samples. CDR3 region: CASSENRGIDGYTF. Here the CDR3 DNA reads TGTGCCAGCAGTGAAAACAGGGGGATCGACGGCTACACCTTC.